This TCR beta chain was observed in a study of blood T cell repertoires in COVID-19. Study-level background: T cells, B-cell-depleted T cells, or PBMCs provided the cDNA or gDNA that served as material.

Germline V lookup: CDR1 MDHEN, CDR2 SYDVKM. After removal of 4 bases from V and 7 bases from J, the junction contained 5 bases not matched to a gene. CDR3 length: 15 amino acids. Recovery meant two consecutive negative NP/OP PCR tests, professional clearance, or resolved symptoms. Clones were read by immunoSEQ multiplex PCR, and TCRdb kept only the in-frame ones, dropping some. The repertoire holds under 150,000 clones, less than 90% seen once, with 2.3% in the top ten. The chain recombines TRBV28 with TRBJ1-6; 9 positions match TRBD1. The sequenced sample consisted of PBMCs or T cells enriched from blood (not recorded which). The receptor was derived from a woman between 45 and 60 years old who had recovered from COVID-19. Written as DNA, the CDR3 is TGTGCCAGCAGTTCTCGGACAGGGGTAAATTCACCCCTCCACTTT. This gives the protein CASSSRTGVNSPLHF.